This TCR beta chain comes out of a study of cytomegalovirus exposure and HLA in healthy donors. Clones were read by immunoSEQ multiplex PCR, and TCRdb kept only the in-frame ones, dropping some. The sample shows roughly 250,000 clones, almost 90% of them seen only once. This CDR3 is 16 amino acids long. The germline CDR1 and CDR2 sequences are MDHEN and SYDVKM. The V and J ends lost 5 bases and 4 bases, in that order; junction bases with no gene match: 11. The clonotype comes from a woman between 18 and 29 years old in good health and CMV-seronegative. The specimen was PBMCs. The genes are TRBV28 and TRBJ1-5; 7 nucleotides line up with TRBD1. The CDR3 sequence: CASSMRTGGGNQPQHF. CDR3 sequence (DNA): TGTGCCAGCAGTATGAGGACAGGTGGTGGTAATCAGCCCCAGCATTTT.